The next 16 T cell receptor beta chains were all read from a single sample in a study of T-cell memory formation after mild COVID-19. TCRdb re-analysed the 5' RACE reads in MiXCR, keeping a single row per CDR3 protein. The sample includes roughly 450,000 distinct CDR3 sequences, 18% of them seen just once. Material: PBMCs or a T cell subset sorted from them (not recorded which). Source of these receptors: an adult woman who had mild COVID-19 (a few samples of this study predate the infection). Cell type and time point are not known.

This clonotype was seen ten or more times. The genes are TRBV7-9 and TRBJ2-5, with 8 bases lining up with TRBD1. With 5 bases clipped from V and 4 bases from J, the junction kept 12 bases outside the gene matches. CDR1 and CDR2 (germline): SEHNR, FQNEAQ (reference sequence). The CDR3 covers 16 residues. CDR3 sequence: CASSQRQGNPRETQYF. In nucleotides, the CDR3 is TGTGCCAGCAGCCAGAGACAGGGGAATCCCCGAGAGACCCAGTACTTC.

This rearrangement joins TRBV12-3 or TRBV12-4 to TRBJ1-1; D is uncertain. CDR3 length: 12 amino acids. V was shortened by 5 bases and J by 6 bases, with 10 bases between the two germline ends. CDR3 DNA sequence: TGTGCCAGCAGTGAGACCCAGCCTGAAGCTTTCTTT. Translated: CASSETQPEAFF.

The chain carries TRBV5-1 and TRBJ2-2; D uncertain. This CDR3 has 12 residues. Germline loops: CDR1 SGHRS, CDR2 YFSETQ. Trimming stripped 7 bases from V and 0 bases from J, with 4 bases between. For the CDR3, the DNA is TGCGCCAGCCGGCCGAACACCGGGGAGCTGTTTTTT. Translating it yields CASRPNTGELFF.

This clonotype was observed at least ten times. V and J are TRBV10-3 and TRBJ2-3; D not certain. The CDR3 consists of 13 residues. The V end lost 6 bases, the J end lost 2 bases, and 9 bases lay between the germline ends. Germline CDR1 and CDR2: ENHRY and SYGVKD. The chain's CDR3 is CAISGVTTDTQYF. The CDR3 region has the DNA TGTGCCATCAGCGGTGTTACCACAGATACGCAGTATTTT.

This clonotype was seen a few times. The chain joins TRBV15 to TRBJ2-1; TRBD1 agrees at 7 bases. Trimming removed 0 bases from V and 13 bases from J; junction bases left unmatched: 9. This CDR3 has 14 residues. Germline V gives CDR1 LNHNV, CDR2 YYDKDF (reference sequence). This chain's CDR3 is CATSRDLEAGGQFF. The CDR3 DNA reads TGTGCCACCAGCAGAGATCTAGAGGCAGGGGGTCAGTTCTTC.

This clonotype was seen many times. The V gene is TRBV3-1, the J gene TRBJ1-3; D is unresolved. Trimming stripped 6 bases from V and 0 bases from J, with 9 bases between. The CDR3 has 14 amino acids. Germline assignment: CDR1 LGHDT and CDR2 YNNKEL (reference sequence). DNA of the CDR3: TGTGCCAGCAGTCTGTTGAGCTCTGGAAACACCATATATTTT. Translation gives CASSLLSSGNTIYF.

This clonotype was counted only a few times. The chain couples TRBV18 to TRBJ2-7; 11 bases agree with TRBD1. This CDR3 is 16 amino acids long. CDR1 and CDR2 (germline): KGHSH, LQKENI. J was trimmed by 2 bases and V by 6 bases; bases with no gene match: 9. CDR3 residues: CASSRSGTGGAYEQYF. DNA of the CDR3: TGTGCCAGCTCGCGTTCCGGGACAGGGGGGGCCTACGAGCAGTACTTC.

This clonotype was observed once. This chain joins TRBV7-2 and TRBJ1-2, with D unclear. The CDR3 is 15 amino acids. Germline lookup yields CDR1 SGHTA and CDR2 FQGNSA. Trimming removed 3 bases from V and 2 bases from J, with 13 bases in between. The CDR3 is CASSFSRRSNYGYTF. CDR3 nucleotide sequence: TGTGCCAGCAGCTTTTCCAGACGGAGCAACTATGGCTACACCTTC.

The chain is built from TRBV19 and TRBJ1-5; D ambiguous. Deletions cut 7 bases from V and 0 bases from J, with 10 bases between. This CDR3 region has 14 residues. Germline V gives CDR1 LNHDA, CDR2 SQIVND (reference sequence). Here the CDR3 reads CASNPRVSNQPQHF. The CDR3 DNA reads TGTGCCAGTAATCCGAGGGTTAGCAATCAGCCCCAGCATTTT.

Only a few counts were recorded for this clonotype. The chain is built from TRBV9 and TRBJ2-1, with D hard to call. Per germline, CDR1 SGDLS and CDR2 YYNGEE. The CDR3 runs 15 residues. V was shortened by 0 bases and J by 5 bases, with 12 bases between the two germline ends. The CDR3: CASSVGAATDNEQFF. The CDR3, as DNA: TGTGCCAGCAGCGTAGGGGCAGCTACTGACAATGAGCAGTTCTTC.

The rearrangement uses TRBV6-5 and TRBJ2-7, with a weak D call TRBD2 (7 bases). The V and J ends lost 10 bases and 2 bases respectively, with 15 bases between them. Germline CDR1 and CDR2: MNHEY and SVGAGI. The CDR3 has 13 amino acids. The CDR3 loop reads CATGRGGAYEQYF. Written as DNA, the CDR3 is TGTGCCACCGGGCGAGGGGGGGCCTACGAGCAGTACTTC.

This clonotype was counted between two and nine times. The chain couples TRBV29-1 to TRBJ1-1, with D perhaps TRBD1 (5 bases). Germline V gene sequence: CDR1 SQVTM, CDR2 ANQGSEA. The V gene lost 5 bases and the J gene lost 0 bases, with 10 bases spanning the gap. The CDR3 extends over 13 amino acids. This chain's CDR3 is CSVSQGLNTEAFF. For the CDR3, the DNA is TGCAGCGTTAGTCAGGGACTGAACACTGAAGCTTTCTTT.

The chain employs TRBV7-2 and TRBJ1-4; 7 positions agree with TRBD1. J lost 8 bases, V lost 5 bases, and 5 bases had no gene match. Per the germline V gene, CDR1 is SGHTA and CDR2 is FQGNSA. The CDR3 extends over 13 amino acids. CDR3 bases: TGTGCCAGCAGCCGACAGGGAAGGGAAAAACTGTTTTTT. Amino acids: CASSRQGREKLFF.

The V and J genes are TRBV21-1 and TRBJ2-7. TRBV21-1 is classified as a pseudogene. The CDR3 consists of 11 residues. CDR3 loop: CASTDQYEQYF. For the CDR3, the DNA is TGTGCCAGCACCGACCAGTACGAGCAGTACTTC.

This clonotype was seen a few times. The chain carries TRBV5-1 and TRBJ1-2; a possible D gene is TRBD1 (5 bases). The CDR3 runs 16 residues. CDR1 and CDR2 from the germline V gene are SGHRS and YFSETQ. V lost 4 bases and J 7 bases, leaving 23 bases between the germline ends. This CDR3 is CASSPPRQNLKFGYTF. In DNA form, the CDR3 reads TGCGCCAGCAGCCCCCCCCGACAGAATTTGAAATTTGGCTACACCTTC.

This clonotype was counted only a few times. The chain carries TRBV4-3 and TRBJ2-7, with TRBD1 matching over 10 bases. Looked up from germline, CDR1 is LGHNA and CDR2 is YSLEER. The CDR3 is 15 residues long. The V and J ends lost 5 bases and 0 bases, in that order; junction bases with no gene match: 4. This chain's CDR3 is CASSWGQGLSYEQYF. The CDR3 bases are TGCGCCAGCAGCTGGGGACAGGGGCTCTCCTACGAGCAGTACTTC.